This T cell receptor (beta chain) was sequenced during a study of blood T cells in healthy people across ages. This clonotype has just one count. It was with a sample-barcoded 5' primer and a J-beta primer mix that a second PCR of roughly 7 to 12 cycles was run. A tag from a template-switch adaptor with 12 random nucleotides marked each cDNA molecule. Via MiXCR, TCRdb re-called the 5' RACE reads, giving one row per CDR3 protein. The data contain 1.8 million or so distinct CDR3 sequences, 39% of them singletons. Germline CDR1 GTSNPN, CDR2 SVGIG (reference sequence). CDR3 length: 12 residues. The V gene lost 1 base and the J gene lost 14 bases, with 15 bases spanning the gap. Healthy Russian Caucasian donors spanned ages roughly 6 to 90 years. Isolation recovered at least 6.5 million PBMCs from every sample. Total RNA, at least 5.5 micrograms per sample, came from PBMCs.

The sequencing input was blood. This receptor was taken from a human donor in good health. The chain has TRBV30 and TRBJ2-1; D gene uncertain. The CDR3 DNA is TGTGCCTGGAGTGGGGGTGGAGAAGCAAAGTTCTTC. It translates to CAWSGGGEAKFF. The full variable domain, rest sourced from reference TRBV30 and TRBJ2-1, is SQTIHQWPATLVQPVGSPLSLECTVEGTSNPNLYWYRQAAGRGLQLLFYSVGIGQISSEVPQNLSASRPQDRQFILSSKKLLLSDSGFYLCAWSGGGEAKFFGPGTRLTVL.